Each of the 27 T cell receptor beta chains below was sequenced from the same sample in a study of blood T cells in healthy people across ages. Sample-barcoded 5' priming and a J-beta primer mix drove a second PCR of roughly 6 to 12 cycles. TCRdb called the 5' RACE reads again in MiXCR, with one record for every CDR3 protein. The sample yields 890,000 or so distinct CDR3 sequences, around two thirds seen once. Sequences were obtained from blood. These receptors all come from a young man in good health.

The chain has TRBV4-2 and TRBJ2-5; no clear D. Looked up from germline, CDR1 is LGHNA and CDR2 is YNFKEQ. This CDR3 spans 16 amino acids. With 1 base removed from V and 0 bases from J, the gap between germline ends came to 12 bases. CDR3 DNA: TGTGCCAGCAGCCAAGCTGGGCGTGCCTACCAAGAGACCCAGTACTTC. Protein product: CASSQAGRAYQETQYF.

The chain uses TRBV7-3 and TRBJ2-3; 11 nucleotides match TRBD2. Unmatched junction bases numbered 7, after V lost 4 bases and J lost 7 bases. CDR3 length: 15 amino acids. From germline, CDR1 is SGHTA and CDR2 FQGTGA. CDR3 residues: CASSSIAGGRNTQYF. CDR3 DNA sequence: TGTGCCAGCAGCTCCATAGCGGGGGGGCGCAATACGCAGTATTTT.

This clonotype was seen a handful of times. V and J are TRBV5-1 and TRBJ2-7; the D gene could be TRBD1 or TRBD2 (5 bases each). Germline CDR1 SGHRS, CDR2 YFSETQ. There are 14 residues in the CDR3. V lost 7 bases and J lost 0, with 14 bases in between. The CDR3 sequence is CASGDVGGSYEQYF. CDR3 nucleotide sequence: TGCGCCAGCGGGGACGTCGGTGGCTCCTACGAGCAGTACTTC.

The genes are TRBV12-3 or TRBV12-4 and TRBJ2-7; D is uncertain. The CDR3 covers 13 residues. Deletions cut 6 bases from V and 5 bases from J, with 14 bases between. The CDR3 DNA reads as TGTGCCAGCAGCCCACCCATCACGAACGAGCAGTACTTC. Its translation is CASSPPITNEQYF.

This rearrangement joins TRBV6-2 or TRBV6-3 to TRBJ1-2; 8 positions match TRBD1. Per the germline V gene, CDR1 is MNHEY and CDR2 is SVGEGT. Unmatched junction bases numbered 9, after V lost 7 bases and J lost 5 bases. CDR3 size: 14 residues. The CDR3 spells CASIDGQGPYGYTF. CDR3 nucleotide sequence: TGTGCCAGCATTGACGGACAGGGACCATATGGCTACACCTTC.

This CDR3 is CASSFSGGAPDEQFF. The CDR3 nucleotides are TGTGCCAGCAGCTTTAGCGGGGGGGCACCAGATGAGCAGTTCTTC. The chain couples TRBV9 to TRBJ2-1; 11 bases match TRBD2. Germline CDR1 is SGDLS and CDR2 is YYNGEE. V was clipped by 4 bases and J by 8 bases; unmatched bases: 8. The CDR3 extends over 15 amino acids.

The genes are TRBV24-1 and TRBJ2-1, with 8 bases aligning to TRBD1. The CDR3 is made up of 14 amino acids. Germline values: CDR1 KGHDR, CDR2 SFDVKD. Trimming at V came to 6 bases and at J to 13 bases, leaving 13 bases not matched to a gene. For the CDR3, the DNA is TGTGCCACCAGTCCCGACAGGGGCCAAGAGACCCAGTTCTTC. It specifies CATSPDRGQETQFF.

Here the CDR3 reads CASSPGYEWGSTDTQYF. As DNA, the CDR3 is TGTGCCAGCAGCCCGGGCTACGAGTGGGGTAGCACAGATACGCAGTATTTT. The chain is built from TRBV14 and TRBJ2-3; no reliable D call. The CDR3 covers 17 residues. The V end was cut by 4 bases, the J end by 0 bases, with 17 bases between. Germline CDR1 and CDR2: SGHDN and FVKESK.

The chain uses TRBV29-1 and TRBJ2-5, with a weak D call TRBD2 (8 bases). The CDR3 is made up of 14 amino acids. V lost 8 bases to trimming and J lost 11 bases, with 27 bases between them. The germline V gene has CDR1 SQVTM and CDR2 ANQGSEA. The CDR3 sequence: CSINRGPRGDEQYF. In DNA, the CDR3 is TGCAGCATCAACAGGGGACCGCGGGGGGATGAGCAGTACTTC.

In the case of this clonotype: The junction does not match germline at one end; this may be a read error. The chain carries TRBV29-1 and TRBJ1-2, with D unresolved. CDR3 length equals 13 residues. CDR1 and CDR2 from the germline V gene are SQVTM and ANQGSEA. The CDR3 region is CSVEIGRIYGNTF. CDR3 DNA sequence: TGCAGCGTTGAGATTGGGCGAATCTATGGCAACACCTTC.

Of note for this clonotype: One end of the junction fails to match germline, which may point to a read error. The gene calls are TRBV6-5 and TRBJ1-2; D unresolved. The CDR3 runs 16 residues. Germline values: CDR1 MNHEY, CDR2 SVGAGI. CDR3 in amino acids: CASSYSLGTPNYGYTF. CDR3 DNA sequence: TGTGCCAGTAGTTACTCGTTGGGAACACCTAACTATGGCTACACCTTC.

V usage is TRBV28 and J usage is TRBJ2-3; 9 bases are a match to TRBD1. Germline V lookup: CDR1 MDHEN, CDR2 SYDVKM. This CDR3 spans 17 amino acids. V shed 5 bases, J shed 3 bases, and the junction held 12 bases outside the gene matches. This chain's CDR3 is CASSKTPGQGSTDTQYF. For the CDR3, the DNA is TGTGCCAGCAGTAAAACACCGGGACAGGGCTCAACAGATACGCAGTATTTT.

The chain combines TRBV7-9 with TRBJ2-1, with D perhaps TRBD1 or TRBD2 (5 bases each). TRBJ2-7 matches the DNA end more closely, so the J call is doubtful. The CDR3 runs 15 residues. In germline, CDR1 is SEHNR, CDR2 FQNEAQ (reference sequence). CDR3 protein: CASSFEGISYNEQYF. The CDR3 region has the DNA TGTGCCAGCAGCTTCGAGGGGATCTCCTACAATGAGCAGTACTTC.

V is TRBV4-3 and J is TRBJ1-2, with a possible D match to TRBD1 (5 bases). The germline V gene encodes CDR1 LGHNA and CDR2 YSLEER. The CDR3 length is 15 residues. The V end was cut by 0 bases, the J end by 5 bases, with 13 bases between. The CDR3 here is CASSQDRGSGYGYTF. The CDR3 nucleotides read TGCGCCAGCAGCCAAGACCGGGGGAGTGGGTATGGCTACACCTTC.

This clonotype was counted a few times. V gene TRBV30 combines with J gene TRBJ2-1, with a tentative D call TRBD2 (6 bases). CDR3 length equals 12 residues. Per germline, CDR1 GTSNPN and CDR2 SVGIG (reference sequence). CDR3 sequence: CASQPREDEQFF. CDR3 nucleotides: TGTGCGAGCCAGCCCAGGGAGGATGAGCAGTTCTTC.

This clonotype has a single count. This sequence joins TRBV27 and TRBJ1-1; D not resolved. V lost 5 bases and J 0 bases, leaving 13 bases between the germline ends. CDR1 and CDR2 (germline): MNHEY, SMNVEV (reference sequence). The CDR3 has 15 amino acids. CDR3 loop: CASSPYTTMNTEAFF. In DNA, the CDR3 is TGTGCCAGCAGTCCGTATACAACAATGAACACTGAAGCTTTCTTT.

This rearrangement joins TRBV9 to TRBJ2-4; D uncertain. The J call may be wrong; the DNA end is better matched by TRBJ2-7. The CDR3 has 15 residues. Looked up from germline, CDR1 is SGDLS and CDR2 is YYNGEE. As DNA, the CDR3 is TGTGCCAGCAGCCCCGGGCAAATAAGGGCCTACGAGCAGTACTTC. Translated, it gives CASSPGQIRAYEQYF.

This chain links TRBV12-3 or TRBV12-4 with TRBJ2-2, with 8 nucleotides matching TRBD2. Trimming at V came to 6 bases and at J to 5 bases, leaving 11 bases not matched to a gene. This CDR3 is 16 amino acids long. The CDR3 protein is CASRGTIGRETGELFF. The CDR3 DNA is TGTGCCAGCAGAGGAACCATCGGGAGGGAGACCGGGGAGCTGTTTTTT.

The gene calls are TRBV15 and TRBJ1-1, with 7 bases that match TRBD1. CDR1 LNHNV and CDR2 YYDKDF come from the germline V gene (reference sequence). The CDR3 contains 13 residues. The V and J ends lost 0 bases and 8 bases, in that order; junction bases with no gene match: 3. This CDR3 reads CATSRDKDREAFF. Here the CDR3 DNA reads TGTGCCACCAGCAGAGACAAGGACAGGGAAGCTTTCTTT.

The chain employs TRBV6-5 and TRBJ1-4; D unresolved. CDR3 size: 15 residues. The germline CDR1 and CDR2 sequences are MNHEY and SVGAGI. Trimming removed 0 bases from V and 8 bases from J, with 13 bases in between. The CDR3 region has the DNA TGTGCCAGCAGTTACTCGATGGTTTTCGGAGAAAAACTGTTTTTT. It codes for CASSYSMVFGEKLFF.

The chain is built from TRBV3-2 and TRBJ2-5; the table calls TRBD2, which could not be checked here. Matching the DNA end better, TRBJ2-4 makes the J call doubtful. TRBV3-2 is listed as a pseudogene. The CDR3 is 13 amino acids. The CDR3 is CARGAGRENIQYF. The CDR3 nucleotides are TGTGCCAGGGGAGCGGGGAGGGAAAACATTCAGTACTTC.

This clonotype has at least ten counts. The rearrangement joins TRBV7-2 to TRBJ2-5; 10 nucleotides line up with TRBD1. With 4 bases clipped from V and 4 bases from J, the junction kept 6 bases outside the gene matches. CDR3 length equals 15 residues. Per germline, CDR1 SGHTA and CDR2 FQGNSA. The CDR3 here is CASSSVGQGLETQYF. The DNA of the CDR3 is TGTGCCAGCAGCTCGGTGGGACAGGGGTTAGAGACCCAGTACTTC.

The chain combines TRBV20-1 with TRBJ2-3; perhaps TRBD2 as D (5 bases). CDR1 DFQATT and CDR2 SNEGSKA come from the germline V gene (reference sequence). The CDR3 spans 11 residues. This chain's CDR3 is CSPFRGDTQYF. CDR3 coding DNA: TGCAGCCCATTCCGAGGGGATACGCAGTATTTT.

The chain uses TRBV4-3 and TRBJ2-1, with 13 bases fitting TRBD2. With 3 bases clipped from V and 8 bases from J, the junction kept 4 bases outside the gene matches. Per the germline V gene, CDR1 is LGHNA and CDR2 is YSLEER. There are 15 residues in the CDR3. CDR3 region: CASSQRTSGGDEQFF. CDR3 nucleotide sequence: TGCGCCAGCAGCCAGAGGACTAGCGGGGGTGATGAGCAGTTCTTC.

The chain combines TRBV4-2 with TRBJ1-4, with 8 bases lining up with TRBD1. V shed 0 bases, J shed 7 bases, and the junction held 13 bases outside the gene matches. Germline CDR1 LGHNA, CDR2 YNFKEQ. CDR3 size: 18 residues. Here the CDR3 DNA reads TGTGCCAGCAGCCAAGATGGCGTCGTTCAGGGGGCAGGTGAAAAACTGTTTTTT. Encoded protein: CASSQDGVVQGAGEKLFF.

The V and J genes are TRBV2 and TRBJ2-3; D perhaps matches TRBD1 (6 bases). Trimming took 0 bases from V and 8 from J, leaving 15 bases between them. The CDR3 totals 15 residues. Germline CDR1 is SNHLY and CDR2 is FYNNEI. The CDR3 DNA sequence: TGTGCCAGCAGTGAAGCGGACAGTTCCCAATGTACGCAGTATTTT. Translating it yields CASSEADSSQCTQYF.

J is TRBJ2-5 and V is TRBV27; possibly TRBD2 for D (6 bases). Trimming left V 5 bases short and J 4 bases short, with 14 bases between. CDR1 is MNHEY, CDR2 SMNVEV, per germline (reference sequence). This CDR3 is 14 amino acids long. Here the CDR3 DNA reads TGTGCCAGCAGTCGAGGGAGGATTCTAGAGACCCAGTACTTC. It translates to CASSRGRILETQYF.